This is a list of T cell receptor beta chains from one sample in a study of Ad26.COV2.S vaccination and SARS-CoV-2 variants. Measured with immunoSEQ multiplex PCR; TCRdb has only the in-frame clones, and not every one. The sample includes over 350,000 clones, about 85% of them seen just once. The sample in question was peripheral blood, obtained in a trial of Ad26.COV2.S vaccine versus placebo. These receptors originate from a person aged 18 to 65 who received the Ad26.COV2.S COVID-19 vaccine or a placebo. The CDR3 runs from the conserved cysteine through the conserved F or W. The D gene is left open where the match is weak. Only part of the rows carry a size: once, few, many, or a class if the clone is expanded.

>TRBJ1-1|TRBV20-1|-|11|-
CSARRVTEAFF
TGCAGTGCTCGCAGGGTTACTGAAGCTTTCTTT
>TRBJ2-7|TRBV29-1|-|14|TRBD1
CSVVGDRNSYEQYF
TGCAGCGTTGTAGGGGACAGGAACTCCTACGAGCAGTACTTC
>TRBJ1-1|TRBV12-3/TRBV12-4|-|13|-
CASSLVDGGEAFF
TGTGCCAGCAGTTTGGTGGACGGGGGTGAAGCTTTCTTT
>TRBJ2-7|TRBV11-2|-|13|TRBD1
CASSQGTGIEQYF
TGTGCCAGCAGCCAGGGGACAGGGATCGAGCAGTACTTC
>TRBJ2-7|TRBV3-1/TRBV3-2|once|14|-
CASSPSTFNYEQYF
TGTGCCAGCAGCCCAAGCACTTTCAACTACGAGCAGTACTTC
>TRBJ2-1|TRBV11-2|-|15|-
CASSLGGVTGPAEFF
TGTGCCAGCAGCTTAGGGGGGGTAACGGGACCAGCGGAGTTCTTC
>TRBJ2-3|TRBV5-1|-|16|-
CASSRQTAASTDTQYF
TGCGCCAGCAGTCGTCAGACAGCGGCTAGCACAGATACGCAGTATTTT
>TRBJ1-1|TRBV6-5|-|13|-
CASSRGSNTEAFF
TGTGCCAGCAGTAGAGGGAGTAACACTGAAGCTTTCTTT
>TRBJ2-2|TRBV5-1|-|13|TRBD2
CASSLAGGRELFF
TGCGCCAGCAGCTTAGCGGGGGGAAGGGAGCTGTTTTTT
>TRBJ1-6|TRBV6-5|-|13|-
CASRVDGVGPLHF
TGTGCCAGCCGGGTGGACGGGGTGGGACCCCTCCACTTT
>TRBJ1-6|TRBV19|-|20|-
CASSTSEPRGGSSYNSPLHF
TGTGCCAGTAGTACATCCGAGCCGCGGGGCGGAAGCTCCTATAATTCACCCCTCCACTTT
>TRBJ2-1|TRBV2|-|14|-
CATESSGTIFGEFF
TGTGCCACGGAGAGCTCCGGGACCATTTTCGGGGAGTTCTTC
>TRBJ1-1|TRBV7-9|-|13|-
CASSLQENTEAFF
TGTGCCAGCAGCTTACAGGAGAACACTGAAGCTTTCTTT
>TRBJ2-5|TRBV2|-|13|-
CASSEGVAETQYF
TGTGCCAGCAGTGAAGGTGTTGCGGAGACCCAGTACTTC
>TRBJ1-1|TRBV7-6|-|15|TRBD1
CASSSLDRGRTEAFF
TGTGCCAGCAGCTCCTTAGACAGGGGGCGGACTGAAGCTTTCTTT
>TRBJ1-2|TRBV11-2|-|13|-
CASSSRGTYGYTF
TGTGCCAGCAGCTCCCGCGGGACTTATGGCTACACCTTC
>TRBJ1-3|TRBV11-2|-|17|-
CASSIRPGKIMGNTIYF
TGTGCCAGCAGCATCCGCCCGGGGAAGATCATGGGAAACACCATATATTTT
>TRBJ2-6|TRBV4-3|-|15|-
CASSHGSAGANVLTF
TGCGCCAGCAGCCATGGGTCAGCCGGGGCCAACGTCCTGACTTTC
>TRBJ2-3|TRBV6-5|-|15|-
CASSSTGVPTDTQYF
TGTGCCAGCAGTTCGACGGGGGTCCCCACAGATACGCAGTATTTT
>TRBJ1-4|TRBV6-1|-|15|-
CASSESPGINEKLFF
TGTGCCAGCAGTGAATCCCCAGGGATTAATGAAAAACTGTTTTTT
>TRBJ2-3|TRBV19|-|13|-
CASSSQTPDTQYF
TGTGCCAGTAGTTCCCAGACCCCAGATACGCAGTATTTT
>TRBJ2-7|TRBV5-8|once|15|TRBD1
CASSLMGTASYEQYF
TGTGCCAGCAGCTTAATGGGGACAGCCTCCTACGAGCAGTACTTC
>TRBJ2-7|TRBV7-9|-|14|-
CASSLAARGSEQYF
TGTGCCAGCAGCTTAGCCGCTCGGGGGAGCGAGCAGTACTTC
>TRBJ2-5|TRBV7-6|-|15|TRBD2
CASSLTGGIQETQYF
TGTGCCAGCAGCTTAACGGGGGGAATCCAAGAGACCCAGTACTTC
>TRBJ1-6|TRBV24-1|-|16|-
CATSDPRAGANSPLHF
TGTGCCACCAGTGACCCTAGGGCGGGAGCTAATTCACCCCTCCACTTT
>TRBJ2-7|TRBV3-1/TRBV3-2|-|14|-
CASSPSGTSVEQYF
TGTGCCAGCAGCCCCTCCGGGACTTCGGTTGAGCAGTACTTC
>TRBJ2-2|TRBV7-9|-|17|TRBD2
CASSTRLAGGQAGELFF
TGTGCCAGCAGCACCAGACTAGCGGGGGGCCAAGCCGGGGAGCTGTTTTTT
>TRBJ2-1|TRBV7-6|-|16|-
CASSLVGGGPYNEQFF
TGTGCCAGCAGCTTAGTTGGGGGGGGCCCTTACAATGAGCAGTTCTTC
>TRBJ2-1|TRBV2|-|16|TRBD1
CASSETTGDPYNEQFF
TGTGCCAGCAGTGAAACCACAGGGGACCCCTACAATGAGCAGTTCTTC
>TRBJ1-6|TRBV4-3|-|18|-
CASSQERPGTTHGSPLHF
TGCGCCAGCAGCCAAGAGAGACCGGGGACAACTCACGGGTCACCCCTCCACTTT
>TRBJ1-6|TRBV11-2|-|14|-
CASSLQGTRSPLHF
TGTGCCAGCAGCTTGCAGGGTACCCGCTCACCCCTCCACTTT
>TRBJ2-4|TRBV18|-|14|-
CASSPSGAKNIQYF
TGTGCCAGCTCACCATCCGGGGCCAAAAACATTCAGTACTTC
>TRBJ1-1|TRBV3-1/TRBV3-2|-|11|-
CASSQGAEAFF
TGTGCCAGCAGCCAAGGGGCTGAAGCTTTCTTT
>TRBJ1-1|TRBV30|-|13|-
CAWSGMRGTEAFF
TGTGCCTGGAGTGGTATGAGGGGCACTGAAGCTTTCTTT
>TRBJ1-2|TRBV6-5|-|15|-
CASSYISRGVYGYTF
TGTGCCAGCAGTTACATCTCCAGGGGCGTCTATGGCTACACCTTC
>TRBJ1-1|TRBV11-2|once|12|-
CASSSRGSEAFF
TGTGCCAGCAGCTCGAGGGGTTCTGAAGCTTTCTTT
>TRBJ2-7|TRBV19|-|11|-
CASSSQHEQYF
TGTGCCAGTAGTAGCCAGCACGAGCAGTACTTC